A single sample gave rise to the 31 T cell receptor beta chains below, sequenced in a study of blood T cells in healthy people across ages. The use of a sample-barcoded 5' primer and a J-beta primer mix characterized a second PCR of roughly 6 to 12 cycles. TCRdb redid the calling of the 5' RACE reads with MiXCR, one entry per CDR3 protein. The sample records roughly 1,000,000 distinct CDR3 sequences, almost 25% being singletons. This same sample was also taken into another study, of T cells of mothers and their children.

Sample: blood. These TCRs come from a girl aged 2 to 10 in good health.

In its sample, this clonotype was seen a few times. CDR3 loop: CASSGVQASMEQFF. CDR3 bases: TGTGCCAGCAGTGGGGTCCAAGCGTCCATGGAGCAGTTCTTC. The chain combines TRBV9 with TRBJ2-1, with D uncertain. Trimming pared 5 bases from V and 10 bases from J, leaving 19 bases between. This CDR3 is built from 14 residues. The germline V gene encodes CDR1 SGDLS and CDR2 YYNGEE.

The chain combines TRBV4-3 with TRBJ1-4; D remains unclear. V lost 1 base and J lost 8, with 11 bases in between. Germline CDR1 and CDR2: LGHNA and YSLEER. The CDR3 is made up of 14 amino acids. Written as DNA, the CDR3 is TGCGCCAGCAGCCAAGTGATGCAGGACGAAAAACTGTTTTTT. Amino acids: CASSQVMQDEKLFF.

This clonotype was picked up a small number of times. Germline is not matched at one junction end, which may reflect a read error. The gene calls are TRBV2 and TRBJ2-4; D is uncertain. CDR1 and CDR2 from the germline V gene are SNHLY and FYNNEI. The CDR3 has 13 amino acids. The CDR3 DNA follows: TGTGCCAGCAGTGGGAACACACAAAAATTATGGGGCTTC. This gives the protein CASSGNTQKLWGF.

CDR3 region: CASSLEAAGRETQYF. DNA for the CDR3: TGTGCCAGCAGCTTAGAAGCGGCAGGGCGGGAGACCCAGTACTTC. The V and J genes are TRBV11-2 and TRBJ2-5, with D possibly called TRBD1 or TRBD2 (5 bases each). CDR1 is SGHAT, CDR2 FQNNGV, per germline. CDR3 length: 15 residues. Trimming took 0 bases from V and 5 from J, leaving 13 bases between them.

V gene TRBV5-6 combines with J gene TRBJ1-2; D possibly corresponds to TRBD1 (6 bases). Trimming took off 10 bases at V and 4 bases at J, with 20 bases between the two ends. CDR3 size: 14 residues. Germline-derived CDR1 and CDR2 are SGHDT and YYEEEE. The CDR3 DNA reads as TGTGCCGGGTCGTTGGGGGGCGCGCCCTATGGCTACACCTTC. Protein product: CAGSLGGAPYGYTF.

This chain links TRBV7-9 with TRBJ2-1; D not certain. V was trimmed by 5 bases and J by 3 bases, leaving 14 bases between them. CDR1 and CDR2 (germline): SEHNR, FQNEAQ (reference sequence). This CDR3 is built from 15 residues. The CDR3, as DNA: TGTGCCAGCAGCCCTCAATCGGTCATCTACAATGAGCAGTTCTTC. It translates to CASSPQSVIYNEQFF.

The V and J genes are TRBV15 and TRBJ2-7; D gene unclear. V lost 1 base, J lost 4 bases, and 8 bases lay in between. Germline V gene lookup returns CDR1 LNHNV and CDR2 YYDKDF (reference sequence). The CDR3 is 13 residues long. The DNA for the CDR3 is TGTGCCACCAGCAGAGGACCCGGGTACGAGCAGTACTTC. Its protein product is CATSRGPGYEQYF.

This clonotype has more than one count but fewer than ten. J is TRBJ2-5 and V is TRBV2; D not resolved. The DNA end favors TRBJ2-1, so the J call may be wrong. The CDR3 is 17 residues long. CDR1 is SNHLY and CDR2 is FYNNEI in the germline V gene. DNA for the CDR3: TGTGCCAGCAGTGGTCCTCGAGGCAGGTCCGATTGGGATGAGCAGTTCTTC. This codes for CASSGPRGRSDWDEQFF.

CDR3 DNA: TGTGCCAGCAGTCCACCCGGGGGGAATCAGCCCCAGCATTTT. Encoded protein: CASSPPGGNQPQHF. V is TRBV12-3 or TRBV12-4 and J is TRBJ1-5; TRBD1 might be the D (5 bases). Deletions cut 5 bases from V and 4 bases from J, with 12 bases between. The CDR3 contains 14 residues.

This clonotype has a handful of counts. V and J are TRBV10-3 and TRBJ2-3; no clear D. Germline V CDR1 and CDR2: ENHRY, SYGVKD. V was pared by 0 bases and J by 4 bases, with 5 bases between. CDR3 size: 13 residues. CDR3 region: CAISESWADTQYF. As DNA, the CDR3 is TGTGCCATCAGTGAGTCGTGGGCAGATACGCAGTATTTT.

In its sample, this clonotype was seen a few times. Since no conserved phenylalanine or tryptophan closes the CDR3, a read error is the likely cause. The chain uses TRBV12-3 or TRBV12-4 and TRBJ2-1; 14 bases map to TRBD2. This CDR3 region has 15 residues. V lost 6 bases to trimming and J lost 7 bases; unmatched junction nucleotides: 5. The CDR3 region is CASSRLAGGLNEQFS. The DNA for the CDR3 is TGTGCCAGCAGCCGACTAGCGGGGGGGTTAAATGAGCAGTTCTCC.

The chain links TRBV5-1 to TRBJ1-1; 8 nucleotides line up with TRBD1. Germline V gene lookup returns CDR1 SGHRS and CDR2 YFSETQ. V gave up 1 base and J gave up 2 bases; unmatched junction bases: 13. The CDR3 is 18 residues long. The CDR3 sequence: CASSLFLMEGQDNTEAFF. For the CDR3, the DNA is TGCGCCAGCAGCTTGTTTTTGATGGAGGGACAGGATAACACTGAAGCTTTCTTT.

There are a few counts of this clonotype. The chain has TRBV11-2 and TRBJ2-1; tentatively, D is TRBD2 (6 bases). Germline V lookup: CDR1 SGHAT, CDR2 FQNNGV. V lost 5 bases, J lost 10 bases, and 21 bases lay in between. CDR3 length: 15 residues. CDR3 coding DNA: TGTGCCAGCAGCCCCTACCCTGACCGGACTACCGAGCAGTTCTTC. It yields the protein CASSPYPDRTTEQFF.

This chain links TRBV19 with TRBJ2-5; D gene uncertain. Germline assignment: CDR1 LNHDA and CDR2 SQIVND (reference sequence). V lost 5 bases and J lost 5, with 15 bases in between. The CDR3 loop spans 14 amino acids. As DNA, the CDR3 is TGTGCCAGTAGTCTGTCTTTGGAGATGGAGACCCAGTACTTC. It is translated as CASSLSLEMETQYF.

The genes are TRBV20-1 and TRBJ2-2; tentative D call: TRBD2 (6 bases). V was cut by 0 bases and J by 8 bases, with 13 bases left in between. The CDR3 is made up of 14 amino acids. In germline, CDR1 is DFQATT, CDR2 SNEGSKA (reference sequence). CDR3 protein: CSARDQEGAGELFF. The CDR3 nucleotides are TGCAGTGCTAGAGATCAGGAGGGCGCAGGGGAGCTGTTTTTT.

There are a few counts of this clonotype. The genes are TRBV6-5 and TRBJ2-1; D gene ambiguous. This CDR3 has 13 residues. Germline V CDR1 and CDR2: MNHEY, SVGAGI. V lost 0 bases to trimming and J lost 8 bases, with 8 bases between them. The CDR3 here is CASSYSSGDEQFF. CDR3 DNA sequence: TGTGCCAGCAGTTACTCCTCTGGTGATGAGCAGTTCTTC.

This clonotype was observed a handful of times. V and J are TRBV4-1 and TRBJ1-1; D is ambiguous. The CDR3 has 14 residues. Trimming removed 2 bases at V and 10 bases at J, with 17 bases between. In germline, CDR1 is MGHRA, CDR2 YSYEKL. CDR3 bases: TGCGCCAGCAGCCAATTGGAGGCCCCCGGGAGAGCTTTCTTT. Translation gives CASSQLEAPGRAFF.

V usage is TRBV29-1 and J usage is TRBJ2-5; 14 bases are shared with TRBD2. The J call is doubtful: the DNA matches TRBJ2-7 better. The CDR3 length is 13 residues. In germline, CDR1 is SQVTM, CDR2 ANQGSEA. The CDR3 region has the DNA TGCAGCGTCTGGACTAGCGGGAGGAGCGAGCAGTACTTC. This sequence encodes CSVWTSGRSEQYF.

This clonotype was observed a handful of times. V gene TRBV5-6 combines with J gene TRBJ2-5, with D perhaps TRBD1 (6 bases). The CDR3 covers 14 residues. The V end was cut by 3 bases, the J end by 0 bases, with 9 bases between. Germline CDR1 reads SGHDT; CDR2 reads YYEEEE. The CDR3 region has the DNA TGTGCCAGCAGCTGGGGACACAACCAAGAGACCCAGTACTTC. It encodes CASSWGHNQETQYF.

This clonotype was seen more than once but under ten times. The CDR3 region is CATSRGTGFREQYF. In DNA, the CDR3 is TGTGCCACCAGCAGAGGGACAGGGTTTCGTGAGCAGTACTTC. The rearrangement joins TRBV15 to TRBJ2-7; 8 nucleotides line up with TRBD1. The ends lost 1 base at V and 7 bases at J; junction bases unmatched: 6. This CDR3 region has 14 residues. The germline CDR1 and CDR2 sequences are LNHNV and YYDKDF (reference sequence).

The chain combines TRBV5-1 with TRBJ2-5; D unclear. Gene TRBJ2-7 matches the end of the DNA better, so the J call may be wrong. Germline CDR1 SGHRS, CDR2 YFSETQ. This CDR3 is built from 16 residues. The CDR3 nucleotides read TGCGCCAGCAGCTTGGCGCAGGCCACTTGGCCCTACGAGCAGTACTTC. It specifies CASSLAQATWPYEQYF.

This clonotype was detected a few times. The gene calls are TRBV6-2 or TRBV6-3 and TRBJ1-4; D gene ambiguous. This CDR3 region has 14 residues. V shed 11 bases and J shed 3 bases, with 16 bases lying between them. CDR1 and CDR2 from the germline V gene are MNHEY and SVGEGT. The CDR3 is CAVGPWESNEKLFF. The CDR3 bases are TGTGCCGTAGGCCCGTGGGAATCTAATGAAAAACTGTTTTTT.

This clonotype was recorded at least ten times. V and J are TRBV11-2 and TRBJ2-1, with 8 nucleotides matching TRBD2. The germline V gene has CDR1 SGHAT and CDR2 FQNNGV. After removal of 1 base from V and 4 bases from J, the junction contained 3 bases not matched to a gene. The CDR3 totals 15 residues. The CDR3 DNA is TGTGCCAGCAGCTTAGGCGGGAGGCCTTACAATGAGCAGTTCTTC. Translated: CASSLGGRPYNEQFF.

The V and J genes are TRBV12-3 or TRBV12-4 and TRBJ1-1; 7 bases are shared with TRBD1. The junction had 7 bases not matched to a gene; V was cut back by 4 bases and J by 8 bases. The CDR3 consists of 13 residues. CDR3 coding DNA: TGTGCCAGCAGTTCCAGTTCCAGGGGGGAAGCTTTCTTT. Protein sequence: CASSSSSRGEAFF.

The chain links TRBV20-1 to TRBJ2-1, with TRBD2 identical over 7 bases. V shed 0 bases and J 5 bases; nucleotides not matched to a gene: 10. This CDR3 has 16 residues. Looked up from germline, CDR1 is DFQATT and CDR2 is SNEGSKA (reference sequence). In DNA, the CDR3 is TGCAGTGCTAGAGACCCGTACCGGGACTACCACAATGAGCAGTTCTTC. Its protein product is CSARDPYRDYHNEQFF.

This clonotype was seen a handful of times. This CDR3 reads CSVYDYGYTF. The CDR3 DNA reads as TGCAGCGTGTATGATTATGGCTACACCTTC. This chain joins TRBV29-1 and TRBJ1-2; D is undetermined. CDR1 SQVTM and CDR2 ANQGSEA come from the germline V gene. The V end lost 6 bases, the J end lost 5 bases, and 7 bases lay between the germline ends. The CDR3 is 10 amino acids.

V and J are TRBV12-3 or TRBV12-4 and TRBJ1-2, with a weak D call TRBD1 (6 bases). CDR3 length: 13 residues. Trimming pared 6 bases from V and 7 bases from J, leaving 15 bases between. The CDR3 loop reads CASSLRGEVGYTF. The CDR3 coding sequence is TGTGCCAGCAGCCTCAGGGGCGAGGTTGGCTACACCTTC.

This clonotype was seen a single time. This chain joins TRBV27 and TRBJ2-3; no firm D call. V lost 4 bases and J lost 2, with 13 bases in between. There are 15 residues in the CDR3. CDR1 MNHEY and CDR2 SMNVEV come from the germline V gene (reference sequence). In DNA, the CDR3 is TGTGCCAGCAGTTCACTGGGTCCGCTCACAGATACGCAGTATTTT. It translates to CASSSLGPLTDTQYF.

This clonotype was recorded a few times. Its ends do not fully match the called genes, so a read error is possible. The rearrangement uses TRBV6-6 and TRBJ2-2; weak D call: TRBD2 (6 bases). This CDR3 has 14 amino acids. The germline V gene encodes CDR1 MNHNY and CDR2 SVGAGI (reference sequence). The CDR3 DNA is TGTGCCAGCAGTCAGTCAGGGACCCCCGGGGGGCTGTTTTTT. Translating it yields CASSQSGTPGGLFF.

The V and J genes are TRBV7-2 and TRBJ2-3; D might be TRBD2 (6 bases). Germline V CDR1 and CDR2: SGHTA, FQGNSA. V was clipped by 6 bases and J by 2 bases, with 12 bases between them. CDR3 size: 14 residues. In nucleotides, the CDR3 is TGTGCCAGCAGTGCGGGACTCCTCACAGATACGCAGTATTTT. Its protein is CASSAGLLTDTQYF.

This clonotype has a count of ten or more. This chain links TRBV28 with TRBJ2-7, with D tentatively TRBD1 (5 bases). CDR3 size: 14 residues. Trimming shortened V by 5 bases and J by 2 bases, and 13 bases separated the two germline ends. CDR1 and CDR2 (germline): MDHEN, SYDVKM. CDR3 in DNA: TGTGCCAGCAGTCCTGGACAAGTGACCTACGAGCAGTACTTC. Amino acids: CASSPGQVTYEQYF. The full variable domain, its missing parts supplied by reference TRBV28 and TRBJ2-7, is DVKVTQSSRYLVKRTGEKVFLECVQDMDHENMFWYRQDPGLGLRLIYFSYDVKMKEKGDIPEGYSVSREKKERFSLILESASTNQTSMYLCASSPGQVTYEQYFGPGTRLTVT.